Below, 2 T cell receptor beta chains from the same sample are listed, as sequenced in a study of CD8 T cells in ankylosing spondylitis. The study, taken as a whole, reports: Fewer than 10 highly homologous variants formed a TCR beta motif that appeared characteristic of ankylosing spondylitis blood.

The antigens for these receptors are not known. TCRdb reprocessed the 5' RACE reads via MiXCR and lists one record per CDR3 protein. The sample has 450,000 to 550,000 distinct CDR3 sequences; 5.3% are singletons. Sequencing was carried out using blood, either unsorted or a sorted T cell fraction (not recorded which). These receptors were obtained from a male donor with ankylosing spondylitis.

In this sample, this clonotype turned up many times. This rearrangement joins TRBV28 to TRBJ1-2; 9 bases fit TRBD1. The CDR3 length is 15 residues. The V and J ends lost 9 bases and 6 bases, in that order; junction bases with no gene match: 14. Germline V gene data show CDR1 as MDHEN and CDR2 as SYDVKM. This CDR3 reads CASKPLGTGFDGYTF. DNA of the CDR3: TGTGCCAGTAAACCTTTGGGGACAGGGTTCGATGGCTACACCTTC.

This clonotype was recorded many times. The chain couples TRBV27 to TRBJ1-1; tentative D call: TRBD1 (6 bases). With 7 bases removed from V and 0 bases from J, the gap between germline ends came to 9 bases. This CDR3 region has 13 residues. Germline V gene sequence: CDR1 MNHEY, CDR2 SMNVEV (reference sequence). For the CDR3, the DNA is TGTGCCAGCAAGGAGGGGGTGAACACTGAAGCTTTCTTT. Translating gives CASKEGVNTEAFF.